This T cell receptor beta chain was profiled in a study of T-cell memory formation after mild COVID-19. Study-wide background: Largely donor-specific sequence clusters came from a couple of donors.

Via MiXCR, TCRdb re-called the 5' RACE reads, giving one row per CDR3 protein. The data contain around 450,000 distinct CDR3 sequences, around 19% of them singletons. Study-level points and caveats: That cross-reactive memory joined was suggested by some responding clones appearing in pre-infection memory.

Germline V gives CDR1 SGHTA, CDR2 FQGNSA. V was pared by 3 bases and J by 4 bases, with 6 bases of the junction left unmatched. This CDR3 is 15 amino acids long. This clonotype turned up a few times. The target antigen is unknown. The chain links TRBV7-2 to TRBJ2-7; TRBD1 aligns across 10 bases. This sequence was found in an adult woman who had mild COVID-19 (a few samples of this study predate the infection). Cell type and time point are not known. The sample was PBMCs or a T cell subset sorted from them (not recorded which). The CDR3 spells CASSLQTGGLYEQYF. In DNA form, the CDR3 reads TGTGCCAGCAGCTTGCAGACAGGGGGCCTTTACGAGCAGTACTTC.